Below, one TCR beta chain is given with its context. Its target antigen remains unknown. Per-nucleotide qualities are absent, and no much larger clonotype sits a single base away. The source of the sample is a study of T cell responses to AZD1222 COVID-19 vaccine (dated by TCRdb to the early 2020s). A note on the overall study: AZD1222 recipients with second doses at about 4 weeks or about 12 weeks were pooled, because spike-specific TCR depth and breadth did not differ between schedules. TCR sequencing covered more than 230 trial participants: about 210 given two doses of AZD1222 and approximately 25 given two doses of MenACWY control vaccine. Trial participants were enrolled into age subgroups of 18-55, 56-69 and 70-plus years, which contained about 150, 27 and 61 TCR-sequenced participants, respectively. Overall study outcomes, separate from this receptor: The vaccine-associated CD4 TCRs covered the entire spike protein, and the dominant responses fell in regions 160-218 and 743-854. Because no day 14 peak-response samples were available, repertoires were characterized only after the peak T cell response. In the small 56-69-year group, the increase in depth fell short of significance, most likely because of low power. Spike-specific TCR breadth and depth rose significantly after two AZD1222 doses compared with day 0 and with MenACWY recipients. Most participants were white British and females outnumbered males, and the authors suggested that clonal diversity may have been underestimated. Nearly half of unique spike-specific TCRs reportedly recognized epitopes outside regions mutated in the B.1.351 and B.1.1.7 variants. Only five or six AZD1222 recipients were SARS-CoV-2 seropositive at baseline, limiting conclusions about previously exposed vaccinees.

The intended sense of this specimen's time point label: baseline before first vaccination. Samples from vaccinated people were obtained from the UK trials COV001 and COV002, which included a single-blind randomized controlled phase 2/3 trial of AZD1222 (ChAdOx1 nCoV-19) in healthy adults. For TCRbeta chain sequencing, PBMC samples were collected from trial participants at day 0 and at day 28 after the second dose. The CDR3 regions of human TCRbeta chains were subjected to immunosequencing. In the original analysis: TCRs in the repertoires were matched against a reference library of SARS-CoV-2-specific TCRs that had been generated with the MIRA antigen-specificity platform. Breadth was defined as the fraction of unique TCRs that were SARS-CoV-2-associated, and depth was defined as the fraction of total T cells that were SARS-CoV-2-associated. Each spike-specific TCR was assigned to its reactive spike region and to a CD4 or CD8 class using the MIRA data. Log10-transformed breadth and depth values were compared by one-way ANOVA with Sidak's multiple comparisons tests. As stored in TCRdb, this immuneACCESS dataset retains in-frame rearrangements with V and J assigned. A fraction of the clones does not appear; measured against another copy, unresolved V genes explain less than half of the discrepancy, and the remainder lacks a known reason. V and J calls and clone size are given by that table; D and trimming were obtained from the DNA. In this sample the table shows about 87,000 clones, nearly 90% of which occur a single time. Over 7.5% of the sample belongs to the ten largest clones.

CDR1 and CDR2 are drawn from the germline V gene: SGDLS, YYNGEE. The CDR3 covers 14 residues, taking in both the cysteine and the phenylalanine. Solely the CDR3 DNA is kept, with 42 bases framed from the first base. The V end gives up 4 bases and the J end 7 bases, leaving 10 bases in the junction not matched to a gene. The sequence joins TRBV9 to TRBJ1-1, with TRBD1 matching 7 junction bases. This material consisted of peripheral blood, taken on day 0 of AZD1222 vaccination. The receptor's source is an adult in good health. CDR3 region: CASSPSQGRGEAFF. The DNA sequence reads TGTGCCAGCAGCCCGTCACAGGGGCGCGGTGAAGCTTTCTTT.